This TCR beta chain emerged from a study of shared clonotypes between healthy human individuals (dated by TCRdb to the early 2020s). With regard to the full study: The cohort comprised a couple of women and a few men aged 18 to 49 years. For each donor, CD4 naive and CD4 memory were each run on three plates, CD8 naive on two plates, and CD8 memory on one plate. The study deeply sequenced blood TCR repertoires of five healthy adults to estimate repertoire size and the extent of clonotype sharing between individuals. Different laboratories and diverse techniques were used to prepare libraries and sequence TCR repertoires, to increase sequencing depth and limit assay-specific biases. Per donor, leukapheresis produced somewhere between about 0.85 and 10 billion PBMCs. Study-wide findings and limitations: Sampling was restricted to blood, and TCR repertoires in tissue are likely to differ from TCR repertoires in blood. Larger estimated clonotype richness was generally found for naive subsets than for memory subsets. Sharing across several donors was observed for about 5% of naive CD4, under 4% of naive CD8, about 2.3% of memory CD4, and 0.4% of memory CD8 clonotypes. Because the study included a small number of donors, the genetic and exposure-history diversity represented was limited. Rarefaction of sorted-subset datasets indicated incomplete sequencing despite the large sequencing depth. Based on pairwise subsampling, the degree of clonotype sharing among donors was expected to be affected by sequencing depth. Higher generation probabilities were observed for clonotypes shared by all four sorted-subset donors than for non-shared clonotypes.

As to this clone: Its antigen remains undetermined. Base qualities are missing; no much larger clone stands one base away.

CD8 naive samples were obtained by positive selection for CCR7 among CD45RO-negative cells, yielding a CD45RA+CCR7+ population from which TemRA cells were excluded. The donors were healthy, HIV-negative adults who had no recently reported acute infections or vaccinations. All donors were Caucasian adults living in Nashville, Tennessee, USA. After blood collection by leukapheresis, PBMCs were isolated using Ficoll-Histopaque density gradient centrifugation and then cryopreserved in the vapor phase of liquid nitrogen. Purity and quantity of every magnetically sorted T cell population were checked by analytical flow cytometry. Each sorted fraction had its genomic DNA isolated and then quantified by UV absorbance on a Nanodrop 2000c. Using the deep immunoSEQ assay, TCR CDR3 regions were amplified from genomic DNA by multiplex PCR. Extracted genomic DNA from each cell subset was spread evenly across all wells of several immunoSEQ 96-well plates, with each plate serving as a replicate. For sorted subsets, each replicate PCR was loaded with approximately 200 ng genomic DNA, equivalent to about 33,000 T cell genomes. The purified libraries were quantified using a Qubit 3.0 fluorometer, sized with a Bioanalyzer 2100, and then quantified again using the KAPA Library Quantification kit. Each immunoSEQ 96-well plate was sequenced on its own single-read 150-cycle Illumina NextSeq 550 flow cell. Under the source paper's analysis protocol: Because the immunoSEQ output included only junctional sequences and no quality scores, the filtering could not be the same as the filtering used for full-length reads. To assign V/J genes and CDR3, sequences were annotated using PyIR, a Python wrapper for IgBLAST v1.9, with IMGT germline references. Reads were removed for weak V/J assignments (E-value above 1e-6), missing CDR3, stop codons, out-of-frame junctions, or ambiguous translated residues. V3J clonotypes were defined as sequences sharing an identical inferred V gene, J gene, and CDR3 amino acid sequence. The percentage overlap between two repertoires was calculated by dividing the number of shared unique clonotypes by the size of the smaller repertoire. RTK rarefaction, the Chao1 estimator, and Recon v2.1 estimates of unobserved clonotypes were used to assess repertoire richness. Generation probabilities were computed with OLGA for all TCRbeta clonotypes obtained by the gDNA method from a few donors. TCRdb carries this immuneACCESS record with in-frame sequences only. Its versions omit some clonotypes, under half of them owing to an unresolved V gene in the studies checked, with the rest unexplained. V and J calls and clone size are given by that table; D and trimming were obtained from the DNA. The sample table holds hundreds of thousands of clones, of which 92% were seen once. The biggest ten clones account for roughly 22% of the sample.

The germline V gene (reference sequence) sets CDR1 to LNHDA and CDR2 to SQIVND. V was cut back by 0 bases and J by 1 base, leaving a gap of 10 bases between them. Its CDR3 holds 16 amino acids, cysteine through phenylalanine. The kept DNA is CDR3 alone, 48 bases in frame from the first base. Sequencing was performed on naive CD8+ T cells sorted from blood. Read against the paper, the sample's cell subset or site label means: CD45RA+CCR7+. The sequence came from a man younger than 45 in good health. The chain joins TRBV19 to TRBJ1-5, with the D gene uncertain. The sequenced DNA is TGTGCCAGTAGTATAGATTGGACGGAGAGCAATCAGCCCCAGCATTTT. The resulting protein is CASSIDWTESNQPQHF.